The rows below give T cell receptor beta chains drawn from one sample of a study of technical replicates of blood from a few donors. Only in-frame clones appear in the TCRdb table, and some are missing; sequencing was by immunoSEQ multiplex PCR. The table includes some 87,000 clones, 96% detected once. Sample: T cells isolated from PBMCs. The receptors stem from a human donor in good health. The CDR3 runs from the conserved cysteine through the conserved F or W. The order of the fields is D gene, J gene, V gene, clone size, CDR3 protein, CDR3 DNA. The D gene is left open where the match is weak. A row's size may be missing; if present it is once, few, many or a size class.

>.|TRBJ1-1|TRBV14|.
CASSPLVDNQAFF
TGTGCCAGCAGCCCCCTCGTTGACAACCAAGCTTTCTTT
>TRBD2|TRBJ2-7|TRBV29-1|.
CSVEERERYEQYF
TGCAGCGTTGAAGAGCGGGAGCGTTACGAGCAGTACTTC
>TRBD1|TRBJ1-4|TRBV9|.
CASSVGTGDEKLFF
TGTGCCAGCAGCGTCGGGACAGGGGATGAAAAACTGTTTTTT
>TRBD1|TRBJ1-2|TRBV7-2|.
CASSLGTVRGYTF
TGTGCCAGCAGCCTGGGGACAGTCAGGGGCTACACCTTC
>.|TRBJ2-7|TRBV12-5|once
CASGLVPEWEQYF
TGTGCTAGTGGTTTGGTGCCAGAATGGGAGCAGTACTTC
>TRBD2|TRBJ2-3|TRBV10-3|.
CAIRLAGVGIDTQYF
TGTGCCATCAGGCTAGCGGGAGTAGGGATAGATACGCAGTATTTT
>.|TRBJ1-3|TRBV19|.
CASSIKDSRAGNTIYF
TGTGCCAGTAGTATAAAGGACTCCCGCGCTGGAAACACCATATATTTT
>.|TRBJ1-3|TRBV7-9|.
CASSFLQSSGNTIYF
TGTGCCAGCAGCTTTCTACAGAGCTCTGGAAACACCATATATTTT
>.|TRBJ2-7|TRBV6-1|.
CASSDSLAVFHEQYF
TGTGCCAGCAGTGATTCTTTAGCGGTTTTCCACGAGCAGTACTTC
>TRBD2|TRBJ2-1|TRBV7-6|.
CASSPLVSGTSGSNEQFF
TGTGCCAGCAGCCCCCTAGTATCCGGGACTAGCGGGAGTAATGAGCAGTTCTTC
>TRBD2|TRBJ2-1|TRBV5-1|.
CASSLGGGSNEQFF
TGCGCCAGCAGCTTGGGGGGCGGGAGCAATGAGCAGTTCTTC
>.|TRBJ2-3|TRBV7-2|.
CASSHRDTQYF
TGTGCCAGCAGCCACAGGGATACGCAGTATTTT
>.|TRBJ2-3|TRBV9|.
CASSVARGGTDTQYF
TGTGCCAGCAGCGTAGCTCGCGGGGGCACAGATACGCAGTATTTT
>.|TRBJ1-2|TRBV6-5|.
CASSSSLPYGYTF
TGTGCCAGCAGTAGCTCTTTACCCTATGGCTACACCTTC
>TRBD2|TRBJ2-3|TRBV2|once
CASPRLAVITDTQYF
TGTGCCAGCCCAAGACTAGCGGTGATCACAGATACGCAGTATTTT
>TRBD2|TRBJ2-1|TRBV9|.
CASSTSGSQNEQFF
TGTGCCAGCAGCACTAGCGGGAGTCAGAATGAGCAGTTCTTC
>.|TRBJ1-2|TRBV7-9|.
CASSSSGGGGYTF
TGTGCCAGCAGCTCATCGGGGGGCGGAGGCTACACCTTC
>.|TRBJ2-7|TRBV27|.
CASSLLGASYEQYF
TGTGCCAGCAGTTTATTGGGGGCTAGCTACGAGCAGTACTTC
>TRBD2|TRBJ2-2|TRBV7-9|.
CASSSGLAGSTGELFF
TGTGCCAGCAGCTCCGGACTAGCGGGTTCCACCGGGGAGCTGTTTTTT
>TRBD1|TRBJ2-2|TRBV5-1|.
CASSWDRTGELFF
TGCGCCAGCAGCTGGGACAGAACCGGGGAGCTGTTTTTT
>.|TRBJ2-1|TRBV27|once
CASSFSGAGEQFF
TGTGCCAGCAGTTTTTCTGGGGCAGGTGAGCAGTTCTTC
>TRBD1|TRBJ2-5|TRBV7-2|.
CASSRATGFGETQYF
TGTGCCAGCAGCCGCGCGACAGGGTTTGGAGAGACCCAGTACTTC
>.|TRBJ1-2|TRBV28|.
CASSSPPDSSYGYTF
TGTGCCAGCAGTTCCCCCCCCGACAGTTCCTATGGCTACACCTTC
>TRBD2|TRBJ2-1|TRBV7-9|once
CASTVRGSSYNEQFF
TGTGCCAGCACTGTCCGCGGGAGCTCCTACAATGAGCAGTTCTTC
>.|TRBJ1-6|TRBV29-1|.
CSVSGGGTDDSPLHF
TGCAGCGTTTCTGGCGGGGGGACGGATGATTCACCCCTCCACTTT
>.|TRBJ2-7|TRBV19|.
CASSILSSSYEQYF
TGTGCCAGTAGTATATTGTCCAGTTCCTACGAGCAGTACTTC
>TRBD1|TRBJ2-7|TRBV6-5|.
CASRKNRGKYEQYF
TGTGCCAGCAGAAAGAACAGGGGAAAGTACGAGCAGTACTTC
>.|TRBJ2-3|TRBV7-3|.
CASSLNSGSMQYF
TGTGCCAGCAGCTTAAACTCGGGTAGTATGCAGTATTTT
>.|TRBJ2-1|TRBV30|.
CAWDDISPGNEQFF
TGTGCCTGGGACGATATAAGTCCGGGTAATGAGCAGTTCTTC
>TRBD1|TRBJ2-7|TRBV2|.
CASRGQGANEQYF
TGTGCCAGCAGAGGACAGGGGGCGAACGAGCAGTACTTC
>.|TRBJ1-5|TRBV19|.
CAKRPDSNQPQHF
TGTGCCAAGCGACCCGATAGCAATCAGCCCCAGCATTTT
>TRBD2|TRBJ2-1|TRBV27|.
CASSLLAGGRNEQFF
TGTGCCAGCAGTTTATTGGCGGGAGGGCGAAATGAGCAGTTCTTC